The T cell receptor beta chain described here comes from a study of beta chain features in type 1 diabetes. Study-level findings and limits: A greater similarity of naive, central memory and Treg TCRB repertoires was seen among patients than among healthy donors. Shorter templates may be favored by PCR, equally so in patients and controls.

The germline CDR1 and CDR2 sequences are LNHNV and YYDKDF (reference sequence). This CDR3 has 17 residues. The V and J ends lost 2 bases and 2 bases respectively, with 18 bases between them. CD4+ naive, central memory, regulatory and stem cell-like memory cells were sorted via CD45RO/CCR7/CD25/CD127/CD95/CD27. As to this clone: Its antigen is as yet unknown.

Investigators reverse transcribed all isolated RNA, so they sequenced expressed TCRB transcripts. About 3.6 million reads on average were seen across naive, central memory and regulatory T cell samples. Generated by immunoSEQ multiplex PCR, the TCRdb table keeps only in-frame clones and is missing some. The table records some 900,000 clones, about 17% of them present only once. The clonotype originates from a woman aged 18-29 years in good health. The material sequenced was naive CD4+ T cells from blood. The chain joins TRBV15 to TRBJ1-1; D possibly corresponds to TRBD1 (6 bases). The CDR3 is CATSRKQGLGINTEAFF. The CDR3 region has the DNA TGTGCCACCAGCAGAAAACAGGGTCTTGGGATCAACACTGAAGCTTTCTTT.